This T cell receptor (beta chain) is drawn from a study of chemoradiotherapy in HPV16-positive cancers. Whole-study context: Candidate HPV-specific T-cell clones and common TCR motifs came from functional assays in two HPV16-positive patients. Study results and limitations: The functional HPV-specific definition rests on just a couple of HPV16-positive patients. Candidate HPV-specific clones and E7-related TCR motifs grew in tumor during treatment.

TCRdb keeps only in-frame clones here, not all; method: immunoSEQ multiplex PCR. The sample yields 20,000 to 30,000 clones, more than 75% seen once. Worth noting for this clone: Its antigen remains unknown.

J was trimmed by 6 bases and V by 1 base; bases with no gene match: 9. The CDR3 runs to 16 residues. CDR1 and CDR2 (germline): KGHSH, LQKENI. The chain is built from TRBV18 and TRBJ2-7, with 10 bases that match TRBD2. The receptor's source is a human donor with HPV-associated anogenital cancer. The sample in question was blood, obtained from a patient who underwent chemoradiotherapy. DNA of the CDR3: TGTGCCAGCTCACCACTCCCCCAGCGGGGGGGTCTCGAGCAGTACTTC. Translated, it gives CASSPLPQRGGLEQYF.